This is a list of T cell receptor beta chains from one sample in a study of shared clonotypes between healthy human individuals. The table came from immunoSEQ multiplex PCR; TCRdb's copy has only in-frame clones and leaves some out. The repertoire holds roughly 2 million clones, with 95% as singletons. Sequencing was performed on naive CD4+ T cells sorted from blood. The receptors stem from a man younger than 30 in good health. The CDR3 runs from the conserved cysteine through the conserved F or W. A D gene is named only where the DNA matches it firmly. Clone size is stated in some rows and not others, as once, few, many or a class when expanded.

CASGKGTSGSEQYF TGTGCCAGCGGGAAGGGGACTAGCGGGAGCGAGCAGTACTTC - TRBJ2-7 TRBD2 TRBV7-9
CASSLRPDRDNSPLHF TGTGCCAGCAGCCTCCGTCCGGACAGGGATAATTCACCCCTCCACTTT - TRBJ1-6 TRBD1 TRBV4-2
CASSSGLNTDTQYF TGTGCCAGCAGCTCTGGACTTAACACAGATACGCAGTATTTT - TRBJ2-3 - TRBV7-2
CASSLVWGTGGQEQYF TGTGCCAGCAGCTTAGTTTGGGGGACAGGGGGTCAGGAGCAGTACTTC - TRBJ2-7 TRBD1 TRBV7-9
CASSPGDRATGELFF TGTGCCAGCAGCCCCGGCGACAGGGCCACCGGGGAGCTGTTTTTT - TRBJ2-2 TRBD1 TRBV5-4
CASSLAGVSTGELFF TGTGCCAGCAGCTTAGCGGGAGTGAGCACCGGGGAGCTGTTTTTT - TRBJ2-2 - TRBV11-2
CSVALVGNTIYF TGCAGCGTTGCATTGGTGGGAAACACCATATATTTT - TRBJ1-3 - TRBV29-1
CASSSPRTGLYEQYF TGTGCCAGCAGTTCCCCCAGGACAGGGCTTTACGAGCAGTACTTC - TRBJ2-7 TRBD1 TRBV27
CASTLDAYGEKLFF TGTGCCAGCACCTTGGACGCTTACGGTGAAAAACTGTTTTTT - TRBJ1-4 - TRBV2
CASSQGQGGEQYF TGTGCCAGCTCCCAGGGACAGGGCGGAGAGCAGTACTTC - TRBJ2-7 TRBD1 TRBV18
CATSRELAGNQETQYF TGTGCCACCAGCAGAGAACTAGCGGGTAACCAAGAGACCCAGTACTTC once TRBJ2-5 TRBD2 TRBV15
CAWTTPKGQGWAFF TGTGCCTGGACTACCCCCAAGGGACAGGGTTGGGCTTTCTTT - TRBJ1-1 TRBD1 TRBV30
CASSLSWQGDGYTF TGTGCCAGCAGCTTAAGTTGGCAGGGGGATGGCTACACCTTC - TRBJ1-2 TRBD1 TRBV7-9
CASSSGQGGEKLFF TGCGCCAGCAGCTCCGGACAGGGAGGTGAAAAACTGTTTTTT - TRBJ1-4 TRBD1 TRBV5-1
CASSDSQGYNEKLFF TGTGCCAGCAGTGATTCCCAGGGCTATAATGAAAAACTGTTTTTT - TRBJ1-4 - TRBV6-1
CASSLSGNEQFF TGTGCCAGCAGCTTGAGCGGGAATGAGCAGTTCTTC - TRBJ2-1 - TRBV9
CASSSRQGKYTIYF TGTGCCAGTAGTTCACGACAGGGAAAGTACACCATATATTTT - TRBJ1-3 TRBD1 TRBV19
CASSIRNTEQYF TGTGCCAGTAGTATAAGAAACACCGAGCAGTACTTC - TRBJ2-7 - TRBV19
CAINLDRTDTQYF TGTGCCATCAATCTAGACCGCACAGATACGCAGTATTTT - TRBJ2-3 - TRBV10-3
CASSIEASGQETQYF TGTGCCAGTAGTATAGAGGCTAGCGGACAAGAGACCCAGTACTTC - TRBJ2-5 TRBD2 TRBV19
CASSATGNTEAFF TGTGCCAGCAGCGCAACAGGGAACACTGAAGCTTTCTTT - TRBJ1-1 - TRBV6-1
CASSLGGDYNEQFF TGTGCCAGCAGCTTGGGCGGGGACTACAATGAGCAGTTCTTC - TRBJ2-1 - TRBV5-4
CASSQEAGVADTQYF TGTGCCAGCAGCCAGGAAGCGGGGGTAGCCGATACGCAGTATTTT - TRBJ2-3 TRBD2 TRBV4-2
CASSQMDSQWGETQYF TGTGCCAGCAGCCAGATGGACTCCCAGTGGGGAGAGACCCAGTACTTC - TRBJ2-5 - TRBV7-8
CASSGAGTGSGNTIYF TGTGCCAGCAGTGGAGCCGGGACAGGGTCGGGAAACACCATATATTTT - TRBJ1-3 TRBD1 TRBV2
CASSLNEGFPYNEQFF TGCGCCAGCAGCTTGAACGAGGGATTCCCGTACAATGAGCAGTTCTTC - TRBJ2-1 - TRBV5-1
CASSPSGGDYNEQFF TGCGCCAGCAGCCCTAGCGGGGGCGACTACAATGAGCAGTTCTTC - TRBJ2-1 TRBD2 TRBV5-1
CAISERDSNSPLHF TGTGCCATCAGTGAGAGGGACAGCAATTCACCCCTCCACTTT - TRBJ1-6 TRBD1 TRBV10-3
CASSSSSGLTYEQYF TGTGCCAGCAGCTCCTCTAGCGGTCTTACCTACGAGCAGTACTTC - TRBJ2-7 TRBD2 TRBV7-2
CASSIEGSPQHF TGTGCCAGTAGTATAGAGGGGTCGCCCCAGCATTTT - TRBJ1-5 - TRBV19
CASSVPGQKYGYTF TGTGCCAGCAGCGTCCCGGGACAGAAATATGGCTACACCTTC - TRBJ1-2 TRBD1 TRBV5-6
CASGALTGAGTEAFF TGTGCTAGTGGTGCACTGACAGGGGCGGGCACTGAAGCTTTCTTT - TRBJ1-1 TRBD1 TRBV12-5
CASRLYNGISTDTQYF TGTGCCAGCAGACTTTACAATGGGATTAGCACAGATACGCAGTATTTT - TRBJ2-3 - TRBV7-9
CASSLPGTGLYEQYF TGTGCCAGCAGCCTGCCCGGGACAGGGCTCTACGAGCAGTACTTC - TRBJ2-7 TRBD1 TRBV5-4
CASSLALGLRATEAFF TGTGCCAGCAGCTTAGCGTTGGGGCTCCGGGCAACTGAAGCTTTCTTT - TRBJ1-1 - TRBV7-2
CASSVGGLALLPYEQYF TGTGCCAGCAGTGTAGGGGGACTAGCGTTACTACCCTACGAGCAGTACTTC once TRBJ2-7 TRBD2 TRBV2
CASSYSGTGIGNGYTF TGTGCCAGCAGTTACTCCGGGACAGGGATCGGGAATGGCTACACCTTC - TRBJ1-2 TRBD1 TRBV6-5
CASSQGGTEKLFF TGCGCCAGCAGTCAGGGGGGGACTGAAAAACTGTTTTTT - TRBJ1-4 TRBD1 TRBV5-1
CASSPRQGAYEQYF TGCGCCAGCAGCCCCAGACAGGGGGCTTACGAGCAGTACTTC once TRBJ2-7 TRBD1 TRBV5-1
CASSLGRGETQYF TGCGCCAGCAGCTTGGGACGCGGGGAGACCCAGTACTTC - TRBJ2-5 - TRBV5-1
CASIRDNSTDTQYF TGTGCCAGCATTCGGGACAACAGCACAGATACGCAGTATTTT - TRBJ2-3 - TRBV6-4
CASSEGQGQPQHF TGTGCCAGCAGTGAAGGACAGGGGCAGCCCCAGCATTTT - TRBJ1-5 TRBD1 TRBV2
CASSPSDSRGYTF TGTGCCAGCTCACCGTCGGACAGCCGAGGCTACACCTTC once TRBJ1-2 - TRBV18
CASSLSTGTGEQFF TGTGCCAGCAGCTTATCGACAGGGACAGGTGAGCAGTTCTTC - TRBJ2-1 TRBD1 TRBV7-2
CASSPSGGGGYTF TGTGCCAGCAGCCCCAGTGGTGGGGGGGGCTACACCTTC - TRBJ1-2 - TRBV7-2
CASSQSVGYTGSVYGYTF TGTGCCAGCAGCCAATCAGTAGGGTATACGGGATCGGTCTATGGCTACACCTTC - TRBJ1-2 - TRBV7-2
CASSLDGASTDTQYF TGTGCCAGCAGCTTAGACGGGGCTAGCACAGATACGCAGTATTTT - TRBJ2-3 - TRBV7-3
CASSLGSGGRYEQYF TGTGCCAGCAGCTTAGGGTCAGGGGGCAGGTACGAGCAGTACTTC - TRBJ2-7 TRBD1 TRBV11-2
CASTAGSSGNTIYF TGTGCCAGCACGGCGGGGAGCTCTGGAAACACCATATATTTT - TRBJ1-3 - TRBV2
CASSSGQNYGYTF TGTGCCAGCAGCTCGGGACAGAACTATGGCTACACCTTC - TRBJ1-2 TRBD1 TRBV6-1
CAWSVLASGRNTGELFF TGTGCCTGGAGTGTACTAGCTAGCGGTAGGAACACCGGGGAGCTGTTTTTT - TRBJ2-2 TRBD2 TRBV30
CAWSAASSGSYNEQFF TGTGCCTGGAGCGCGGCCTCTAGCGGGAGTTACAATGAGCAGTTCTTC - TRBJ2-1 TRBD2 TRBV30
CAISEPGKETQYF TGTGCCATCAGTGAACCAGGGAAAGAGACCCAGTACTTC - TRBJ2-5 - TRBV10-3
CASSLASGNEKLFF TGTGCCAGCAGCTTAGCCTCTGGTAATGAAAAACTGTTTTTT - TRBJ1-4 - TRBV7-2
CASSLAWFQETQYF TGCGCCAGCAGCTTGGCGTGGTTCCAAGAGACCCAGTACTTC - TRBJ2-5 - TRBV5-1